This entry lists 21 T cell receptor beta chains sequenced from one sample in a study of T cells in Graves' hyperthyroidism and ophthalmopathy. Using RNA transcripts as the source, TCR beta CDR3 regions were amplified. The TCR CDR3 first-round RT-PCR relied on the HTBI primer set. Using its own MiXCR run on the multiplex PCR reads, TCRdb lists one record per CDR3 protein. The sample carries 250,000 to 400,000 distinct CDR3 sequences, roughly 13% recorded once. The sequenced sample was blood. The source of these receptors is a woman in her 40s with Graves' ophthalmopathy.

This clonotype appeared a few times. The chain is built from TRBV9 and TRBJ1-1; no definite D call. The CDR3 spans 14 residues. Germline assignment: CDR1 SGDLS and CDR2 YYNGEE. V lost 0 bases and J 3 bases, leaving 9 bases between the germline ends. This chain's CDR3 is CASSVGPPDTEAFF. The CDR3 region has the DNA TGTGCCAGCAGCGTAGGGCCCCCGGACACTGAAGCTTTCTTT.

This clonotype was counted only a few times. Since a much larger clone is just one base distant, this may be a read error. CDR3 sequence (DNA): TGTGCCAGCAGTATAAGACGGGGGCCGACGCAGTATTTT. It encodes CASSIRRGPTQYF. The chain recombines TRBV28 with TRBJ2-3; D tentatively reads TRBD1 or TRBD2 (6 bases each). The germline V and J ends were trimmed by 5 bases and 9 bases, with 15 bases remaining between them. CDR3 length equals 13 residues. Looked up from germline, CDR1 is MDHEN and CDR2 is SYDVKM.

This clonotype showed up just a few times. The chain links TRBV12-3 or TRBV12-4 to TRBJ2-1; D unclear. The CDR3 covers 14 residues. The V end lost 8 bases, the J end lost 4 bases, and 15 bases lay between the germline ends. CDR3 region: CASGLTNPYNEQFF. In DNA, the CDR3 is TGTGCCAGCGGGTTAACCAACCCGTACAATGAGCAGTTCTTC.

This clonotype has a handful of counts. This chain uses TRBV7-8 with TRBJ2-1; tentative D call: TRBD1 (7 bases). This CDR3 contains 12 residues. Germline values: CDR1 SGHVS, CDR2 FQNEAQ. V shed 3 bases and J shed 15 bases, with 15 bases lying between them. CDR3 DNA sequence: TGTGCCAGCAGCTTGGCGGGACAGAAGTCGTTCTTC. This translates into CASSLAGQKSFF.

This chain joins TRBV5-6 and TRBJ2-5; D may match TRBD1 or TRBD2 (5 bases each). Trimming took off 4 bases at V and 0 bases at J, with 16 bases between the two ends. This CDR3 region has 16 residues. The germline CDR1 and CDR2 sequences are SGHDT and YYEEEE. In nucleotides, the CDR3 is TGTGCCAGCAGCCCCCTCGGGACCAAGTACCAAGAGACCCAGTACTTC. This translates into CASSPLGTKYQETQYF.

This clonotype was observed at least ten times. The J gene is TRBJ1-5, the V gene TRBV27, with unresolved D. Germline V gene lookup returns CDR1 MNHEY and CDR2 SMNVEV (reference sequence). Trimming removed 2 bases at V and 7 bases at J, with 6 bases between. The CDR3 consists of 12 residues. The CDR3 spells CASSLIGQPQHF. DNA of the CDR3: TGTGCCAGCAGTTTAATCGGCCAGCCCCAGCATTTT.

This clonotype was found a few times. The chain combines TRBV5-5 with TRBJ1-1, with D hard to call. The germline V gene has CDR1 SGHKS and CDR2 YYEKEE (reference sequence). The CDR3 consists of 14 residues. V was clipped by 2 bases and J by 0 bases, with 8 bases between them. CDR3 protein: CASSLHGVNTEAFF. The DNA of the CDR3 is TGTGCCAGCAGCTTACACGGCGTGAACACTGAAGCTTTCTTT.

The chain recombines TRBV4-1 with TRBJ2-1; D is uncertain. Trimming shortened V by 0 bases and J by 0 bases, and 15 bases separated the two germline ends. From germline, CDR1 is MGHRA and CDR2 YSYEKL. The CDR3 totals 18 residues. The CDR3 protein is CASSQDNPTQSSYNEQFF. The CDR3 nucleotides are TGCGCCAGCAGCCAAGATAATCCGACACAAAGCTCCTACAATGAGCAGTTCTTC.

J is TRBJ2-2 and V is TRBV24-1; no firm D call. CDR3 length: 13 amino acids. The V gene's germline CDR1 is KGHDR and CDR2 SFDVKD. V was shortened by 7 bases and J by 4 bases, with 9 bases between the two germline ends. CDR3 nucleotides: TGTGCCACCAGCCGGGCCTCCACCGGGGAGCTGTTTTTT. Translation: CATSRASTGELFF.

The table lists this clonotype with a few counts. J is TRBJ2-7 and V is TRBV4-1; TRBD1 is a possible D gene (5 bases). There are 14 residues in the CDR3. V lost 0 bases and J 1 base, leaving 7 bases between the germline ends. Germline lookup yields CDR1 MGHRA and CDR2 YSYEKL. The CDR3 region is CASSQEPGSYEQYF. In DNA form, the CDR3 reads TGCGCCAGCAGCCAAGAACCAGGGTCCTACGAGCAGTACTTC.

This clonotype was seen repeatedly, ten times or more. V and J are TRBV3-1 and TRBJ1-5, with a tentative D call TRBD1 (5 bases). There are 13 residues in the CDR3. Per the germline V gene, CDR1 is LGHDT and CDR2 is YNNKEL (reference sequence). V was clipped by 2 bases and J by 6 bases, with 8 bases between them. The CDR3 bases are TGTGCCAGCAGCCAACGGGGGTTTCAGCCCCAGCATTTT. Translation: CASSQRGFQPQHF.

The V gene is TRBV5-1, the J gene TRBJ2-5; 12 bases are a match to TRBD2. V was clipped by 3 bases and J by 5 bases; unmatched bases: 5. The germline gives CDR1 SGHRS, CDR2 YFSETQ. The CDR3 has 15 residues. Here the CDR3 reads CASSWSGLAGETQYF. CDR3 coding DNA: TGCGCCAGCAGCTGGAGTGGACTAGCGGGGGAGACCCAGTACTTC. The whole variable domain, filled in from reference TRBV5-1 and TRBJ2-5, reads KAGVTQTPRYLIKTRGQQVTLSCSPISGHRSVSWYQQTPGQGLQFLFEYFSETQRNKGNFPGRFSGRQFSNSRSEMNVSTLELGDSALYLCASSWSGLAGETQYFGPGTRLLVL.

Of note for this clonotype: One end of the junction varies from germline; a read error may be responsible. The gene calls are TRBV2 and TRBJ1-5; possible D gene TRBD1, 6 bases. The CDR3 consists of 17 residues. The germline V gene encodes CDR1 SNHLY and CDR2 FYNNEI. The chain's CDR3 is CASSSGITGYAGQPQDF. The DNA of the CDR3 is TGTGCCAGCAGTTCGGGAATTACAGGGTATGCAGGTCAGCCCCAGGATTTT.

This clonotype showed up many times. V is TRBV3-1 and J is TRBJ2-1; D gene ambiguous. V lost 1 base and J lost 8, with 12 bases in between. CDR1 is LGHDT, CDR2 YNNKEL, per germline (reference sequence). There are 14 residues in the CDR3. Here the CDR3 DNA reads TGTGCCAGCAGCCAAGGTACCAAAACGGATGAGCAGTTCTTC. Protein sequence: CASSQGTKTDEQFF.

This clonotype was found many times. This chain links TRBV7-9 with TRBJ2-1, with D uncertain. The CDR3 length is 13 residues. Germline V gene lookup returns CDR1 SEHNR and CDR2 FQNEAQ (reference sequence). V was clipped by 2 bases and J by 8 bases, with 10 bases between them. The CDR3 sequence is CASSLPGRHEQFF. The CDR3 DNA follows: TGTGCCAGCAGCTTACCTGGACGGCATGAGCAGTTCTTC.

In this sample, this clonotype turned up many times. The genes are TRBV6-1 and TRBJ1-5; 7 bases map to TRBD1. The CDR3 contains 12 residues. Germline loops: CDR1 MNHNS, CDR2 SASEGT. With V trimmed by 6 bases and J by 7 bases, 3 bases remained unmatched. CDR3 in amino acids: CASRTGKQPQHF. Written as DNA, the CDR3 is TGTGCCAGCAGGACAGGGAAACAGCCCCAGCATTTT.

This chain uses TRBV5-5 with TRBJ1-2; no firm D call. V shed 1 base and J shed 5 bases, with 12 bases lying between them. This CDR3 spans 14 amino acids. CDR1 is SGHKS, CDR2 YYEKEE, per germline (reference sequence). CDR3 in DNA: TGTGCCAGCAGCTTGTTAGCCAGATCGTATGGCTACACCTTC. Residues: CASSLLARSYGYTF.

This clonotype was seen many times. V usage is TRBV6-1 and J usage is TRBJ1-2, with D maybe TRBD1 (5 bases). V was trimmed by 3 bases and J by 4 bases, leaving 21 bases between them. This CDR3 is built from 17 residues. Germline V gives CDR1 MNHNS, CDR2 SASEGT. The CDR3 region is CASSDHAFQTGPYGYTF. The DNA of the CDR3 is TGTGCCAGCAGTGACCATGCCTTCCAAACAGGCCCCTATGGCTACACCTTC.

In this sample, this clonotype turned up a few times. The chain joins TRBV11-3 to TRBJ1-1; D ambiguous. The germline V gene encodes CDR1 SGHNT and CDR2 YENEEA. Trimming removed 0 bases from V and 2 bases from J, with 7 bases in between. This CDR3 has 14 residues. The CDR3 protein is CASSLDNLNTEAFF. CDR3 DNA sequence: TGTGCCAGCAGCTTAGACAACTTAAACACTGAAGCTTTCTTT.

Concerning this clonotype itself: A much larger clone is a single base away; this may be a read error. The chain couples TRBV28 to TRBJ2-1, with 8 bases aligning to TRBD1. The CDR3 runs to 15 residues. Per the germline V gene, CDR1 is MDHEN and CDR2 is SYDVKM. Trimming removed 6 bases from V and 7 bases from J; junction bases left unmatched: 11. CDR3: CASSALDRAGNEQFF. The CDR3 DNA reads TGTGCCAGCAGCGCGCTGGACAGGGCGGGGAATGAGCAGTTCTTC.

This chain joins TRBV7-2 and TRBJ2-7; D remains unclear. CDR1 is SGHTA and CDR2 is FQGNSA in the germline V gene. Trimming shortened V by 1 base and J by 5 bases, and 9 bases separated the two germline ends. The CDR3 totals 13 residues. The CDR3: CASSLDLLDEQYF. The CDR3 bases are TGTGCCAGCAGCTTAGACTTACTGGACGAGCAGTACTTC.